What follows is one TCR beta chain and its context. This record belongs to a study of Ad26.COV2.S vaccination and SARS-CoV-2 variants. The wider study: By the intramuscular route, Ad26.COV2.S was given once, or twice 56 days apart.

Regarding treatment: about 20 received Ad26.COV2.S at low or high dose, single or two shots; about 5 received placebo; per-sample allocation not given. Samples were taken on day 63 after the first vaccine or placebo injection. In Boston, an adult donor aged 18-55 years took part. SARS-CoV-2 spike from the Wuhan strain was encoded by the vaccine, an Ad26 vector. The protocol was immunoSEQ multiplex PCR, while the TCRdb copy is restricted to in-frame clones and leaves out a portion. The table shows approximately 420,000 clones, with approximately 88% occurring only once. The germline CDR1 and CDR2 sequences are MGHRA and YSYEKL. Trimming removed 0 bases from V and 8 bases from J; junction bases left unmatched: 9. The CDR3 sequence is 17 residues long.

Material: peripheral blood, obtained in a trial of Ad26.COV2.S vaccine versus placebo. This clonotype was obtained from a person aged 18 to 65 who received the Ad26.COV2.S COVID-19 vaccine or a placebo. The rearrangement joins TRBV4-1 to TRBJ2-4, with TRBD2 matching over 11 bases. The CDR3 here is CASSQDHSGGAADIQYF. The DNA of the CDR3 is TGCGCCAGCAGCCAAGATCATAGCGGGGGGGCCGCGGACATTCAGTACTTC.